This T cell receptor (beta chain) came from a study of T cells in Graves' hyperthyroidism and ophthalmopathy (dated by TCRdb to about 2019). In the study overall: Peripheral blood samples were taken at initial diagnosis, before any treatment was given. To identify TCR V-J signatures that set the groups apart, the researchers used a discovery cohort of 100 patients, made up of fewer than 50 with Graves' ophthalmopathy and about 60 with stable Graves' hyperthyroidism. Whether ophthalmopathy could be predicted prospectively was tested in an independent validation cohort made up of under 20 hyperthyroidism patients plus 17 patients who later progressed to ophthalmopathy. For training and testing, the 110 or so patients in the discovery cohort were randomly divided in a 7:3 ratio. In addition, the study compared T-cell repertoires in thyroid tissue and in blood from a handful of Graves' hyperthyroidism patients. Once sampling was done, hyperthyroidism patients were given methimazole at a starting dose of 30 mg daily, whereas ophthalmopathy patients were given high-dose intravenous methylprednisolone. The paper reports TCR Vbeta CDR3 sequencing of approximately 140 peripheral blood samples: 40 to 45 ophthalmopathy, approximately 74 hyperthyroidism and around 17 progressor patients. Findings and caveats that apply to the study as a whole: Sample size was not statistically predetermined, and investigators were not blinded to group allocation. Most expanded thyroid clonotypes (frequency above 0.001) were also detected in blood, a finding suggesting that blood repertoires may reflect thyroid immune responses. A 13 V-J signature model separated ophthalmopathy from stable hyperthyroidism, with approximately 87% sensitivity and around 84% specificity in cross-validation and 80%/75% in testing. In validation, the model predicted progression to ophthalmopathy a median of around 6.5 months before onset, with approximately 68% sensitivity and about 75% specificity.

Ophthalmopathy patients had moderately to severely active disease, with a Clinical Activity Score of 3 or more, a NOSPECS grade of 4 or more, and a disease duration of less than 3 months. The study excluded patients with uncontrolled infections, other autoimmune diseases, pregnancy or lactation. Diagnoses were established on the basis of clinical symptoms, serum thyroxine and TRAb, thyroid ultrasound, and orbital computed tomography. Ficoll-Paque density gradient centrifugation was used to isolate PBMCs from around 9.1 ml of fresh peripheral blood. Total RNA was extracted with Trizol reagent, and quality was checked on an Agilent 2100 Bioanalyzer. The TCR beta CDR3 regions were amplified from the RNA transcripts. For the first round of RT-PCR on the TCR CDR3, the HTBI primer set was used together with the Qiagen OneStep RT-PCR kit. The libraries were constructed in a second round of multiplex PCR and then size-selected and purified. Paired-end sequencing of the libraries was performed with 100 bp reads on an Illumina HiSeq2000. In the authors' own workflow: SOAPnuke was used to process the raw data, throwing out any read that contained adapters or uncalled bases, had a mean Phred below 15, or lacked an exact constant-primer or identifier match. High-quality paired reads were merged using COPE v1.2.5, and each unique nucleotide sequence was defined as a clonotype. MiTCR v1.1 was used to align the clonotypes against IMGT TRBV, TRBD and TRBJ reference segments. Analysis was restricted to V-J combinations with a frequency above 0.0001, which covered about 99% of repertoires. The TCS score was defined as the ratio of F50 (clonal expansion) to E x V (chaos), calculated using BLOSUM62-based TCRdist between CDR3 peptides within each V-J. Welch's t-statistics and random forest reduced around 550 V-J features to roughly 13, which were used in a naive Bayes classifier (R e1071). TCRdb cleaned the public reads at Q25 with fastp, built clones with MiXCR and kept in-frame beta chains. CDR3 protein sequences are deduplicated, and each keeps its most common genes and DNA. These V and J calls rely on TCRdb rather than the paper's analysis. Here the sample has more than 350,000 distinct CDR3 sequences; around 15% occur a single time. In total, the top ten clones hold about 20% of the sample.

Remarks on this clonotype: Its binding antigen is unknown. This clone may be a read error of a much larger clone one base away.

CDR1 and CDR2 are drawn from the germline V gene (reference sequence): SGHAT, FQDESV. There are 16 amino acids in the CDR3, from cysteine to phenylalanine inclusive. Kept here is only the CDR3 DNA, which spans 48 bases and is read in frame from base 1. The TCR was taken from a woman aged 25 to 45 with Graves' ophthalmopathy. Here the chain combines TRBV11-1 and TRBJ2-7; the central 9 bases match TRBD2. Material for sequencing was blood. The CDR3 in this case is CASGLAASGASYEQYF. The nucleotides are TGTGCCAGCGGCTTGGCCGCTAGCGGGGCATCCTACGAGCAGTACTTC.